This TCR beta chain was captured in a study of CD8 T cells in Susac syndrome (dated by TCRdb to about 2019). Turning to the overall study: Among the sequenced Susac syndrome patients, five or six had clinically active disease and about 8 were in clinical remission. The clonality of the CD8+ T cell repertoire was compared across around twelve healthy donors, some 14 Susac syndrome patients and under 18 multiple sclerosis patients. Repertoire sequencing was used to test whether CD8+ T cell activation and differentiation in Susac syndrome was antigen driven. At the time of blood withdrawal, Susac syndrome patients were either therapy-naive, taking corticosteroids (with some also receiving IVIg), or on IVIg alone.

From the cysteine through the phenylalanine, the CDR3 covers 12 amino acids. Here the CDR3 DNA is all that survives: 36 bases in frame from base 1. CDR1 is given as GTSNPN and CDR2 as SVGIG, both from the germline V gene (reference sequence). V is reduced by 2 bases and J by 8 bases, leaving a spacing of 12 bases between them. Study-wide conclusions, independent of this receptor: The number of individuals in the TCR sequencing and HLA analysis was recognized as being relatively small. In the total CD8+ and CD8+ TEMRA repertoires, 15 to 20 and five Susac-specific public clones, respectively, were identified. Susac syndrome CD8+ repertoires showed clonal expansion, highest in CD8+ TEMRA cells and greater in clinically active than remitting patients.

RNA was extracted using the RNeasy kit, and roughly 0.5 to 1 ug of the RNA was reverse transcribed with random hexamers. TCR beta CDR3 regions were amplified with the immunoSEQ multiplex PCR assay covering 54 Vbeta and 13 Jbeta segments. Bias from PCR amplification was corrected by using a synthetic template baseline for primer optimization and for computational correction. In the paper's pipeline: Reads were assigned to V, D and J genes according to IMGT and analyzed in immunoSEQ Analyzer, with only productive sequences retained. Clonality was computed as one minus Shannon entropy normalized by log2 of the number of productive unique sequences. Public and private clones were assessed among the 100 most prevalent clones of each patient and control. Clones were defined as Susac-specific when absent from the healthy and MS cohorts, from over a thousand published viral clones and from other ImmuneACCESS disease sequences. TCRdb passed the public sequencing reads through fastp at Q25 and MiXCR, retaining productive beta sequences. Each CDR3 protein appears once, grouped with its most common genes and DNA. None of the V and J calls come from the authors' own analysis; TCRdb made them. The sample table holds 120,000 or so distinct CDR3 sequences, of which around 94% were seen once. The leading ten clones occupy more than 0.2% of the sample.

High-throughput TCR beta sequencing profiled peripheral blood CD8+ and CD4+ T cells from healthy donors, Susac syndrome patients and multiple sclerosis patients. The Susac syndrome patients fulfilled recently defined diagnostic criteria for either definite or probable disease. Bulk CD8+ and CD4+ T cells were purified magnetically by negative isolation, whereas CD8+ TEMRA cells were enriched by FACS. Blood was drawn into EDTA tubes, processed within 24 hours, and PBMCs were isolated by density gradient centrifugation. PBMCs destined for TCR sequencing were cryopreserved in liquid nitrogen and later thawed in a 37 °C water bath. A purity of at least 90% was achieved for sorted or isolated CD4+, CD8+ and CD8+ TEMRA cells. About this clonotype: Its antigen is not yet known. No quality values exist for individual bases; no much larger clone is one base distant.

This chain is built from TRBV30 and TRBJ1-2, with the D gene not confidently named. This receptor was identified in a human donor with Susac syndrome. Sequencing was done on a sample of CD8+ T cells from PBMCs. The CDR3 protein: CAWSSVGEGYTF. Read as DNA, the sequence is TGTGCCTGGAGTTCGGTTGGGGAGGGCTACACCTTC. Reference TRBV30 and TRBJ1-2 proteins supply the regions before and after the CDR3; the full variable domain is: SQTIHQWPATLVQPVGSPLSLECTVEGTSNPNLYWYRQAAGRGLQLLFYSVGIGQISSEVPQNLSASRPQDRQFILSSKKLLLSDSGFYLCAWSSVGEGYTFGSGTRLTVV.